This TCR beta chain emerged from a study of blood T cell repertoires in COVID-19. Looking at the study overall: Material from acute and convalescent COVID-19 was sourced from the United States, Italy and Spain.

Per the original data handling: Reference gene primer amplification gave nucleated cell count estimates. The repertoire was sequenced with immunoSEQ multiplex PCR; TCRdb's copy has only in-frame clones and lacks some. The DNA was the basis for D and trimming; V, J and clone size are from that table. The profile shows more than 150,000 clones, 80% to 90% of them singletons. The Seattle patients joined while their infection was active and were tracked longitudinally afterward. Germline CDR1 reads SGHVS; CDR2 reads FQNEAQ. V was cut by 1 base and J by 1 base, with 6 bases left in between. The CDR3 sequence is 14 residues long.

Source material: peripheral blood. The source is a woman older than 75 with COVID-19, enrolled during active disease. This chain connects TRBV7-8 to TRBJ2-3; the D gene is possibly TRBD2 (5 bases). CDR3 region: CASSLEGGTDTQYF. The CDR3 DNA reads TGTGCCAGCAGCTTAGAGGGAGGCACAGATACGCAGTATTTT. The full variable domain, completed using reference TRBV7-8 and TRBJ2-3, is GAGVSQSPRYKVAKRGQDVALRCDPISGHVSLFWYQQALGQGPEFLTYFQNEAQLDKSGLPSDRFFAERPEGSVSTLKIQRTQQEDSAVYLCASSLEGGTDTQYFGPGTRLTVL.